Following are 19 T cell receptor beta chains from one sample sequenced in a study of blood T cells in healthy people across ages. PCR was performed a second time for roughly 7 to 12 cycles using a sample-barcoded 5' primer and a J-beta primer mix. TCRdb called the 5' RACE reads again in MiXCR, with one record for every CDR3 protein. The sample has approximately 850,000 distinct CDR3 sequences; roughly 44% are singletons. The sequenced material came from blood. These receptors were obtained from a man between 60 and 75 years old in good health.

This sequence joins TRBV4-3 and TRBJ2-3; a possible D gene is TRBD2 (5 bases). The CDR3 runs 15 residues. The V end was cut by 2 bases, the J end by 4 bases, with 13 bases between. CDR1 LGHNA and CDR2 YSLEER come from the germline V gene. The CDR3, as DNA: TGCGCCAGCAGCCAAAGGACTTTTGGCGCAGATACGCAGTATTTT. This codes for CASSQRTFGADTQYF.

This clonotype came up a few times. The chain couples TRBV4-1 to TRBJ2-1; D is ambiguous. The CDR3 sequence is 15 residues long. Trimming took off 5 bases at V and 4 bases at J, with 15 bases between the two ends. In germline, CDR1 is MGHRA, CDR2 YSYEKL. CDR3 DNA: TGCGCCAGCAGCTCCGGGTTCCTGGGGTACAATGAGCAGTTCTTC. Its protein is CASSSGFLGYNEQFF.

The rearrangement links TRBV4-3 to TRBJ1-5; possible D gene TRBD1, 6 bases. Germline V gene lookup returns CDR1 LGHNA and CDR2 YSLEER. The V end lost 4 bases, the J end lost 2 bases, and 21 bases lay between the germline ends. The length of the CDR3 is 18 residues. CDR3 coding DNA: TGCGCCAGCAGCCCCGACCTAAGGACAGACGGGGGCAATCAGCCCCAGCATTTT. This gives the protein CASSPDLRTDGGNQPQHF.

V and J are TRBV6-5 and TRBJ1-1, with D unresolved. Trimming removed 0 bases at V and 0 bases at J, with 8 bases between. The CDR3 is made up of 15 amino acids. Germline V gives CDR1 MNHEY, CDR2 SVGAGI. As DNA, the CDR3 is TGTGCCAGCAGTTACTCGAGACCGGTGAACACTGAAGCTTTCTTT. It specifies CASSYSRPVNTEAFF.

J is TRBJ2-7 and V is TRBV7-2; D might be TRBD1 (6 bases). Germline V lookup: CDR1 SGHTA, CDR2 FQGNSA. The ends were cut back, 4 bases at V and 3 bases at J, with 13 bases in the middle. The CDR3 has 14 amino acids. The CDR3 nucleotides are TGTGCCAGCAGCTCCGGGACAAATGGCTACGAGCAGTACTTC. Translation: CASSSGTNGYEQYF.

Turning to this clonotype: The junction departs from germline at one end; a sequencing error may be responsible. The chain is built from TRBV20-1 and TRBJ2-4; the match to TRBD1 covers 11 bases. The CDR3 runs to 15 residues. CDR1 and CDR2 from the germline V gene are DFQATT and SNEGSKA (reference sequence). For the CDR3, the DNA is TGCGGTGCTTTTTCCGGGACAGGGGGGGTCAACATTCAGTACTTC. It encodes CGAFSGTGGVNIQYF.

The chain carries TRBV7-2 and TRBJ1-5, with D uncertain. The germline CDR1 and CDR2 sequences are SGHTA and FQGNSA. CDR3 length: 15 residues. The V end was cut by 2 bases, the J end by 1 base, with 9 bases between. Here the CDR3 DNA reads TGTGCCAGCAGCTTATATACCGTCAGCAATCAGCCCCAGCATTTT. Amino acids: CASSLYTVSNQPQHF.

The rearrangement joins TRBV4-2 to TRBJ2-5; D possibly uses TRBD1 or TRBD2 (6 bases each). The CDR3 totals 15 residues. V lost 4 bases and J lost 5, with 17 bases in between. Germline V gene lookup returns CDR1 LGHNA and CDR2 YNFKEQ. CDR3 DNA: TGTGCCAGCAGCCTACAAAACAGGGAGGAGGAGACCCAGTACTTC. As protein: CASSLQNREEETQYF.

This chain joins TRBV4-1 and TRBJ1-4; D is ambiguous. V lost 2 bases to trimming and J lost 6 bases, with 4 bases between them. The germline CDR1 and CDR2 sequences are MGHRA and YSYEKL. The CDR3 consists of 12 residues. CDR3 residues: CASSQRDEKLFF. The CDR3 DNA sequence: TGCGCCAGCAGCCAAAGGGATGAAAAACTGTTTTTT.

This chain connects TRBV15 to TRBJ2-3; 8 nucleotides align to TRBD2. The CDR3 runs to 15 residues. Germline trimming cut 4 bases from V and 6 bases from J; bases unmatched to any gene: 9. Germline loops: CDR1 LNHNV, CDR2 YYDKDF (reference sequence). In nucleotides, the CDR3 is TGTGCCACCAGCAAACCGGGACTAGAAAGCGATACGCAGTATTTT. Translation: CATSKPGLESDTQYF.

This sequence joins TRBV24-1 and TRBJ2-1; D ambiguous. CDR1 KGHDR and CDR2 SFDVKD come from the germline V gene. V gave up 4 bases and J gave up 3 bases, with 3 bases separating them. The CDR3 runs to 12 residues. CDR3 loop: CATSDSYNEQFF. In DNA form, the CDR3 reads TGTGCCACCAGTGACAGCTACAATGAGCAGTTCTTC.

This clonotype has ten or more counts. CDR3 coding DNA: TGTGCCAGCAGCTTCGGACCGCCAGGAGGAAACACCATATATTTT. This sequence encodes CASSFGPPGGNTIYF. The V call is TRBV7-2, the J call TRBJ1-3, with no clear D. Per germline, CDR1 SGHTA and CDR2 FQGNSA. Trimming cost V 3 bases and J 4 bases, with 13 bases left between them. This CDR3 has 15 amino acids.

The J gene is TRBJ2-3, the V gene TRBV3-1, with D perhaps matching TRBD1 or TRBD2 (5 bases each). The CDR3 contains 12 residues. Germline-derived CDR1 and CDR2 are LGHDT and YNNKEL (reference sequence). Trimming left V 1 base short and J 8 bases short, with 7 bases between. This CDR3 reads CASSQGGITQYF. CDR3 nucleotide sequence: TGTGCCAGCAGCCAAGGGGGGATTACGCAGTATTTT.

This chain's CDR3 is CAIRSGADTDTQYF. In DNA form, the CDR3 reads TGTGCCATCAGGTCAGGAGCGGACACAGATACGCAGTATTTT. This rearrangement joins TRBV10-3 to TRBJ2-3, with D possibly matching TRBD2 (5 bases). The CDR3 is made up of 14 amino acids. Germline V lookup: CDR1 ENHRY, CDR2 SYGVKD. The V gene lost 6 bases and the J gene lost 2 bases, with 12 bases spanning the gap.

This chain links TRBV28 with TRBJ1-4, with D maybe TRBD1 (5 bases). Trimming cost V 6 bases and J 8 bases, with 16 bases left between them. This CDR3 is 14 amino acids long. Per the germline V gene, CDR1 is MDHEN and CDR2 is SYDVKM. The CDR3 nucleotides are TGTGCCAGCAGCGGCAGGGTAGGGCGGGAAAAACTGTTTTTT. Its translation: CASSGRVGREKLFF.

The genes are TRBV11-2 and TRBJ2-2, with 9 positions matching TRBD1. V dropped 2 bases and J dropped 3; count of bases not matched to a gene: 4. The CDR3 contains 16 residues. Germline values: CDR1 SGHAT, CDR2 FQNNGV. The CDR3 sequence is CASSLNRGLDTGELFF. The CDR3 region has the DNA TGTGCCAGCAGCTTAAACAGGGGGCTTGACACCGGGGAGCTGTTTTTT.

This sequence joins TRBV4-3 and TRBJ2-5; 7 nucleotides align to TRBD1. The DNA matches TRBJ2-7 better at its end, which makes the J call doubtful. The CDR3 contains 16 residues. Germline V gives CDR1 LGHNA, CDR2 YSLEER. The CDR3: CASSQDRGGPSYEQYF. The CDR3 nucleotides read TGCGCCAGCAGCCAAGATAGAGGGGGCCCTTCTTACGAGCAGTACTTC.

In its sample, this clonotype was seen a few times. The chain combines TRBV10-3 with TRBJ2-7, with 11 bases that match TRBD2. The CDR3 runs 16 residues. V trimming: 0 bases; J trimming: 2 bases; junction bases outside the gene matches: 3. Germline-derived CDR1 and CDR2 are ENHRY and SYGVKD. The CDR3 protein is CAISESVLAGAYEQYF. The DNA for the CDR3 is TGTGCCATCAGTGAGTCGGTACTAGCGGGGGCCTACGAGCAGTACTTC.

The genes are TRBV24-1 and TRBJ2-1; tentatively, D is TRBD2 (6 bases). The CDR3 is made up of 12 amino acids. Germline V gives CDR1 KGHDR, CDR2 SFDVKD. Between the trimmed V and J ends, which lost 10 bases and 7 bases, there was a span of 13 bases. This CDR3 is CATGGAGNEQFF. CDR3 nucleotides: TGTGCCACTGGCGGGGCAGGGAATGAGCAGTTCTTC.